The present TCR beta chain was sequenced within a study of beta chain features in type 1 diabetes. V was cut by 6 bases and J by 6 bases, with 12 bases left in between. The CDR3 is 13 residues long. The V gene's germline CDR1 is PRHDT and CDR2 FYEKMQ (reference sequence). Study-level points and caveats: It was among patients, rather than healthy donors, that naive, central memory and Treg TCRB repertoires appeared more similar. Type 1 diabetes patients had fewer VDJ junction insertions and more deletions.

Of note for this clone: The target antigen is unknown.

Sequenced material consisted of expressed TCRB transcripts (all of the isolated RNA was reverse transcribed). The read count averaged about 3.57 million across naive, central memory and regulatory T cell samples. Generated by immunoSEQ multiplex PCR, the TCRdb table keeps only in-frame clones and is missing some. In the table there are about 320,000 clones, less than 15% of which are singletons. The TCR comes from a man aged 30-40 years in good health. The chain employs TRBV13 and TRBJ2-4; the D call may be TRBD1 or TRBD2 (5 bases each). The sequencing input was central memory CD4+ T cells from blood. The CDR3 reads CASSGGRRNIQYF. The CDR3 DNA reads TGTGCCAGCAGTGGGGGACGGCGAAACATTCAGTACTTC.